This paragraph covers one T cell receptor (beta chain) sequence. Its antigen has not been determined. Base qualities were left out, and no much larger clone turns up one base away. The record originates from a study of blood T cell repertoires in COVID-19 (TCRdb year 2020). In terms of the full investigation: Samples covering the acute and convalescent phases of COVID-19 were provided by collaborators in the United States, Italy and Spain. Subjects who had been exposed to COVID-19, were actively infected with it, or had recovered from it provided the deeply sampled blood TCRbeta repertoires that made up the dataset. The repertoires were released in a freely available public database meant as a resource for research on the immune response to SARS-CoV-2. Sample metadata almost always included a de-identified subject ID, COVID-19 status, age in years and sex. Samples were obtained from the ongoing ImmuneRACE study (first 160 participants) and from over 1,000 subjects provided by 6 global collaborators. Where available, HLA class I and class II types were obtained from metadata supplied by the sample provider rather than from assay-based typing. The material from the prospective study consisted of cDNA or gDNA derived from T cells, B-cell-depleted T cells, or PBMCs. The study at large found these results: How much clinical and demographic metadata was included differed by source and by participant, and the metadata was provided uncurated.

The collaborating institutions used their own protocols to collect whole blood in K2EDTA tubes. For TCRbeta analysis, collaborators shipped samples as frozen whole blood, isolated PBMCs, or DNA extracted from either of those sample types. Trimming accounts for 6 bases at V and 6 bases at J, while the number of junction bases matched to no gene is 7. The germline V gene (reference sequence) sets CDR1 to LNHDA and CDR2 to SQIVND. Its CDR3 holds 14 amino acids, cysteine through phenylalanine. This entry keeps only the CDR3 DNA: 42 bases, framed from base 1. TCRbeta CDR3 regions were amplified from genomic DNA by means of the immunoSEQ Assay, a bias-controlled multiplex PCR. The original pipeline was this. The number of nucleated cells in each sample was estimated from the amplification of reference gene primers within the assay. To quantify the absolute abundance of each unique TCRbeta CDR3 rearrangement, sequence reads were collapsed and filtered. For each sample, productive Simpson clonality was calculated as the square root of Simpson's diversity index over productive rearrangements. TCRdb took this table from immuneACCESS and kept in-frame rearrangements with V and J called. Such tables lack part of the clones; where checked against another copy, unresolved V genes explain under half of the gap, and the rest is unexplained. The V and J calls and clone size were taken over from that table, and D and trimming were inferred from the DNA. The sample profile shows 290,000 or so clones; roughly 85% of them were found once. The biggest ten clones account for 5.1% of the sample.

Recombination connected TRBV19 to TRBJ2-1, and 8 bases in between align with TRBD2. The clonotype comes from a middle-aged man with active or convalescent COVID-19. Source material: peripheral blood. The nucleotide sequence is given as TGTGCCAGTAGCACTAGCGGCTTTCCCAATGAGCAGTTCTTC. The encoded protein is CASSTSGFPNEQFF. Here the CDR3 is joined to the reference TRBV19 and TRBJ2-1 genes, and the full variable domain is: DGGITQSPKYLFRKEGQNVTLSCEQNLNHDAMYWYRQDPGQGLRLIYYSQIVNDFQKGDIAEGYSVSREKKESFPLTVTSAQKNPTAFYLCASSTSGFPNEQFFGPGTRLTVL.